This note documents a single TCR beta chain sequence. This sample was included in a study of cytomegalovirus exposure and HLA in healthy donors. Repertoires were generated with immunoSEQ multiplex PCR, while TCRdb's copy carries only in-frame clones and drops some. The table includes approximately 300,000 clones, about nine tenths detected once. The CDR3 spans 14 residues. Germline lookup yields CDR1 SGHTA and CDR2 FQGNSA. V shed 4 bases, J shed 4 bases, and the junction held 4 bases outside the gene matches. What was sequenced was PBMCs. The TCR comes from a woman younger than 30 in good health and CMV-seronegative. V and J are TRBV7-2 and TRBJ2-7, with 10 bases that match TRBD1. The CDR3 coding sequence is TGTGCCAGCAGCTACCGGGACAGGGGTTACGAGCAGTACTTC. It is translated as CASSYRDRGYEQYF.